This TCR beta chain was sequenced for a study of T cells in Graves' hyperthyroidism and ophthalmopathy. Overall study findings and caveats: Blood also carried most thyroid clonotypes expanded above 0.001. Model-based prediction identified ophthalmopathy a median approximately 6.2 months prior to its onset.

Amplified TCR beta CDR3 regions derived from RNA transcripts. The HTBI primer set served for first-round RT-PCR of the TCR CDR3. Each CDR3 protein is one row after TCRdb ran MiXCR on the multiplex PCR reads. The sample records 200,000 to 300,000 distinct CDR3 sequences, almost 25% being singletons. Per germline, CDR1 MRHNA and CDR2 SNTAGT. The CDR3 has 16 residues. V lost 6 bases and J 0 bases, leaving 17 bases between the germline ends. This clonotype appeared many times. Its antigen is unknown. Patients with uncontrolled infections, other autoimmune diseases, pregnancy or lactation were excluded. Diagnosis relied on clinical symptoms, serum thyroxine and TRAb, thyroid ultrasound and orbital computed tomography.

The material sequenced was blood. This TCR was sampled from a woman in her forties with Graves' ophthalmopathy. The rearrangement uses TRBV6-4 and TRBJ1-1, with D perhaps TRBD1 (5 bases). The CDR3 region has the DNA TGTGCCAGCAGCCCTGGGGCAATGACGGTGAACACTGAAGCTTTCTTT. It codes for CASSPGAMTVNTEAFF.